This T cell receptor beta chain was sequenced during a study of control samples from healthy donors and cancer patients. This clone was recorded only once. Repertoires were generated with immunoSEQ multiplex PCR, while TCRdb's copy carries only in-frame clones and drops some. Of about 120,000 clones listed, nearly 95% are singletons. Germline V lookup: CDR1 SGHDT, CDR2 YYEEEE. This CDR3 is built from 13 residues. With 0 bases removed from V and 1 base from J, the gap between germline ends came to 4 bases. The TCR was taken from a man aged 30-40 years in good health. The gene calls are TRBV5-6 and TRBJ2-5; D remains ambiguous. Sequenced material: blood. The CDR3 DNA follows: TGTGCCAGCAGCTTGGCCTTCCAAGAGACCCAGTACTTC. Its protein is CASSLAFQETQYF.